This T cell receptor beta chain was sequenced in a study of CD8+CD57+ T cells in acquired aplastic anemia. CD8+CD57+ cell expansion had been shown by flow cytometry in patients chosen for sequencing. The sample holds many counts of this clonotype. Genomic DNA, the template, was used for profiling of the TCR beta VDJ and CDR3. A single record per CDR3 protein comes from TCRdb applying MiXCR to the reads. The sample holds approximately 190,000 distinct CDR3 sequences, under 55% seen once. This clonotype originated in a human donor with aplastic anemia. The specimen was sorted CD4+, CD8+, or CD8+CD57+ T cells (not recorded which) from PBMCs.

The CDR3 is CASSVDGRGNTEAFF. The CDR3 coding sequence is TGTGCCAGCAGCGTAGATGGCAGGGGGAACACTGAAGCTTTCTTT. V and J are TRBV9 and TRBJ1-1; TRBD1 is a possible D gene (6 bases). V lost 0 bases and J 1 base, leaving 10 bases between the germline ends. The CDR3 spans 15 residues. Germline-derived CDR1 and CDR2 are SGDLS and YYNGEE.